These 12 T cell receptor beta chains share one sample of origin, sequenced in a study of blood T cell repertoires in COVID-19. Only in-frame clones appear in the TCRdb table, and some are missing; sequencing was by immunoSEQ multiplex PCR. Seen here are fewer than 65,000 clones, 65% to 85% observed once, and the top ten hold 25%. Specimen: peripheral blood. These receptors originate from a human donor in a cohort sampled during active COVID-19.

V usage is TRBV28 and J usage is TRBJ1-6; D is unclear. V lost 6 bases and J 6 bases, leaving 6 bases between the germline ends. Germline V gene data show CDR1 as MDHEN and CDR2 as SYDVKM. The CDR3 sequence is 12 residues long. The CDR3 DNA follows: TGTGCCAGCAGGGCCTTTAATTCACCCCTCCACTTT. Encoded protein: CASRAFNSPLHF.

The gene calls are TRBV27 and TRBJ2-3; D perhaps matches TRBD2 (6 bases). CDR1 is MNHEY, CDR2 SMNVEV, per germline (reference sequence). CDR3 length: 15 residues. V was clipped by 8 bases and J by 6 bases, with 21 bases between them. CDR3 in amino acids: CASYAGLTFGDTQYF. Written as DNA, the CDR3 is TGTGCCAGCTATGCGGGACTGACCTTTGGGGATACGCAGTATTTT.

The DNA of the CDR3 is TGTGCCAGCAGTGAATCAGTCCCAGTGGTTGGGGCCAACGTCCTGACTTTC. It encodes CASSESVPVVGANVLTF. The chain combines TRBV6-1 with TRBJ2-6; D not certain. Trimming pared 2 bases from V and 3 bases from J, leaving 14 bases between. The CDR3 is 17 amino acids. CDR1 and CDR2 from the germline V gene are MNHNS and SASEGT.

This chain joins TRBV19 and TRBJ2-7, with 7 bases fitting TRBD2. V was clipped by 5 bases and J by 3 bases; unmatched bases: 10. CDR3 length: 15 residues. The germline gives CDR1 LNHDA, CDR2 SQIVND (reference sequence). CDR3 protein: CASSVMGRGSYEQYF. The CDR3 nucleotides read TGTGCCAGTAGTGTTATGGGGCGGGGGAGCTACGAGCAGTACTTC.

The chain has TRBV2 and TRBJ1-6, with unresolved D. The CDR3 is 13 residues long. Per germline, CDR1 SNHLY and CDR2 FYNNEI. Trimming took 9 bases from V and 3 from J, leaving 9 bases between them. CDR3 region: CASCGDYNSPLHF. CDR3 sequence (DNA): TGTGCCAGTTGCGGGGACTATAATTCACCCCTCCACTTT.

The J gene is TRBJ2-2, the V gene TRBV29-1, with unresolved D. V lost 0 bases and J lost 2, with 4 bases in between. Germline V gene lookup returns CDR1 SQVTM and CDR2 ANQGSEA. The CDR3 sequence is 13 residues long. Here the CDR3 reads CSVEDHNTGELFF. In DNA, the CDR3 is TGCAGCGTTGAAGATCATAACACCGGGGAGCTGTTTTTT.

The V and J genes are TRBV29-1 and TRBJ2-3; D not certain. Trimming took off 7 bases at V and 6 bases at J, with 17 bases between the two ends. The CDR3 sequence is 13 residues long. Germline CDR1 is SQVTM and CDR2 is ANQGSEA. The CDR3 reads CSARSLFVDTQYF. DNA of the CDR3: TGCAGCGCTAGATCCCTCTTTGTGGATACGCAGTATTTT.

This clone came up a few times. The J gene is TRBJ2-2, the V gene TRBV29-1; weak D call: TRBD1 (5 bases). The CDR3 totals 13 residues. Looked up from germline, CDR1 is SQVTM and CDR2 is ANQGSEA. V was pared by 6 bases and J by 4 bases, with 12 bases between. The CDR3 sequence is CSVDTSGTGELFF. CDR3 nucleotide sequence: TGCAGCGTGGACACCTCTGGCACCGGGGAGCTGTTTTTT.

This clone was recorded only once. V usage is TRBV28 and J usage is TRBJ2-2; D might be TRBD1 (6 bases). Germline CDR1 and CDR2: MDHEN and SYDVKM. The length of the CDR3 is 14 residues. V was clipped by 6 bases and J by 3 bases, with 11 bases between them. For the CDR3, the DNA is TGTGCCAGCAGCACCGGGACACACACCGGGGAGCTGTTTTTT. As protein: CASSTGTHTGELFF.

The rearrangement joins TRBV10-3 to TRBJ2-7; 10 nucleotides align to TRBD2. This CDR3 has 15 amino acids. Germline assignment: CDR1 ENHRY and CDR2 SYGVKD. Unmatched junction bases numbered 5, after V lost 4 bases and J lost 2 bases. CDR3 DNA sequence: TGTGCCATCAGTGGAGGGACTAGCGAGGCCTACGAGCAGTACTTC. Encoded protein: CAISGGTSEAYEQYF.

The chain joins TRBV10-3 to TRBJ1-6; TRBD1 aligns across 10 bases. Germline CDR1 and CDR2: ENHRY and SYGVKD. After removal of 3 bases from V and 4 bases from J, the junction contained 9 bases not matched to a gene. This CDR3 is 18 amino acids long. The CDR3 loop is CAISERTGTGEYNSPLHF. The CDR3, as DNA: TGTGCCATCAGTGAACGTACCGGGACAGGGGAATATAATTCACCCCTCCACTTT.

V gene TRBV7-8 combines with J gene TRBJ2-7; maybe TRBD1 (5 bases). The CDR3 spans 12 residues. Germline lookup yields CDR1 SGHVS and CDR2 FQNEAQ. V lost 5 bases and J 6 bases, leaving 11 bases between the germline ends. The CDR3 DNA follows: TGTGCCAGCAGCCTCCAGGGCGTCGAGCAGTACTTC. Translation gives CASSLQGVEQYF.